The 14 T cell receptor beta chains given below trace back to one sample, sequenced in a study of T cell repertoires in cytomegalovirus infection. No cognate antigen is known for these TCRs. TCRdb re-called the reads with MiXCR, one entry per CDR3 protein. Of 200,000 to 250,000 distinct CDR3 sequences listed, around 35% are singletons. The sample in question was CD8+ T cells from cultured PBMCs, obtained from culture after CMV antigen stimulation. These receptor sequences come from a human donor in good health (CMV status not recorded). Some clones in this sample may be carry-over from other donors' samples.

The chain has TRBV7-9 and TRBJ2-7; D is undetermined. The V gene lost 4 bases and the J gene lost 6 bases, with 7 bases spanning the gap. The CDR3 length is 11 residues. The germline gives CDR1 SEHNR, CDR2 FQNEAQ (reference sequence). The CDR3 sequence: CASSSSTEQYF. CDR3 nucleotide sequence: TGTGCCAGCAGCTCCTCGACCGAGCAGTACTTC.

This rearrangement joins TRBV23-1 to TRBJ2-7; 8 nucleotides agree with TRBD1. TRBV23-1 is noted as an ORF with a role that remains uncertain. The CDR3 runs to 16 residues. The V and J ends lost 0 bases and 0 bases, in that order; junction bases with no gene match: 4. CDR3 loop: CASSQSLDRVSYEQYF. CDR3 DNA: TGCGCCAGCAGTCAATCGTTGGACAGGGTCTCCTACGAGCAGTACTTC.

The rearrangement joins TRBV29-1 to TRBJ1-2, with a possible D match to TRBD1 (5 bases). Germline V gene sequence: CDR1 SQVTM, CDR2 ANQGSEA. CDR3 length: 12 residues. The germline V and J ends were trimmed by 5 bases and 4 bases, with 11 bases remaining between them. The CDR3 bases are TGCAGCGTTACTGGGACGGGCTATGGCTACACCTTC. Its translation is CSVTGTGYGYTF.

A few counts support this clonotype. V usage is TRBV6-6 and J usage is TRBJ2-1; 8 positions match TRBD2. This CDR3 has 17 residues. J was trimmed by 3 bases and V by 5 bases; bases with no gene match: 12. Germline loops: CDR1 MNHNY, CDR2 SVGAGI (reference sequence). CDR3 amino acids: CASSPDSLAAFYNEQFF. In DNA, the CDR3 is TGTGCCAGCAGTCCCGACTCACTAGCGGCCTTCTACAATGAGCAGTTCTTC.

V gene TRBV7-6 combines with J gene TRBJ2-3; D possibly uses TRBD1 or TRBD2 (5 bases each). Trimming left V 1 base short and J 3 bases short, with 20 bases between. The CDR3 consists of 18 residues. Germline lookup yields CDR1 SGHVS and CDR2 FNYEAQ. The CDR3 region is CASSLGPRDGSKTDTQYF. CDR3 nucleotide sequence: TGTGCCAGCAGCTTAGGCCCCCGGGACGGGTCTAAGACAGATACGCAGTATTTT.

The chain links TRBV27 to TRBJ1-5; 7 bases agree with TRBD1. J was trimmed by 1 base and V by 8 bases; bases with no gene match: 2. The CDR3 length is 13 residues. The germline CDR1 and CDR2 sequences are MNHEY and SMNVEV (reference sequence). The CDR3: CASGDSSNQPQHF. CDR3 DNA sequence: TGTGCCAGCGGGGACAGCAGCAATCAGCCCCAGCATTTT.

This clonotype was detected only a few times. The genes are TRBV27 and TRBJ2-1; the D gene is possibly TRBD2 (5 bases). The germline V gene has CDR1 MNHEY and CDR2 SMNVEV (reference sequence). CDR3 size: 17 residues. Trimming left V 0 bases short and J 7 bases short, with 19 bases between. The CDR3 DNA reads TGTGCCAGCAGTTTATCACAGAAGAGGGCTCTATGGAATGAGCAGTTCTTC. Protein product: CASSLSQKRALWNEQFF.

The chain employs TRBV12-3 or TRBV12-4 and TRBJ1-2; D possibly corresponds to TRBD1 (6 bases). The CDR3 covers 16 residues. V was shortened by 2 bases and J by 1 base, with 14 bases between the two germline ends. For the CDR3, the DNA is TGTGCCAGCAGTTTAATACGGGACATGTTTAACTATGGCTACACCTTC. This gives the protein CASSLIRDMFNYGYTF.

V and J are TRBV6-6 and TRBJ1-1, with 8 bases lining up with TRBD1. The CDR3 sequence is 14 residues long. Germline V gene lookup returns CDR1 MNHNY and CDR2 SVGAGI (reference sequence). V gave up 7 bases and J gave up 3 bases; unmatched junction bases: 7. This chain's CDR3 is CASIRGQGDTEAFF. CDR3 DNA: TGTGCCAGCATCAGAGGACAGGGTGACACTGAAGCTTTCTTT.

The chain has TRBV24-1 and TRBJ1-2; D perhaps matches TRBD1 (6 bases). This CDR3 comprises 14 residues. In germline, CDR1 is KGHDR, CDR2 SFDVKD. V was trimmed by 4 bases and J by 10 bases, leaving 18 bases between them. The CDR3 bases are TGTGCCACCAGTGACACCGGACAGAGGGAGGACTACACCTTC. This translates into CATSDTGQREDYTF.

In this sample, this clonotype turned up many times. The genes are TRBV7-2 and TRBJ1-3, with a possible D match to TRBD1 (5 bases). Looked up from germline, CDR1 is SGHTA and CDR2 is FQGNSA. The ends were cut back, 3 bases at V and 4 bases at J, with 22 bases in the middle. The length of the CDR3 is 18 residues. CDR3 nucleotide sequence: TGTGCCAGCAGCTTCAGATATTTTGCAGGGCCTCCCGGAAACACCATATATTTT. This encodes CASSFRYFAGPPGNTIYF.

The chain joins TRBV19 to TRBJ2-7; TRBD1 agrees at 7 bases. Germline values: CDR1 LNHDA, CDR2 SQIVND (reference sequence). The CDR3 is made up of 13 amino acids. V shed 6 bases and J 2 bases; nucleotides not matched to a gene: 4. The CDR3 nucleotides read TGTGCCAGTAGGATGACAGGGACCTACGAGCAGTACTTC. Translation: CASRMTGTYEQYF.

This clonotype was seen repeatedly, ten times or more. The J gene is TRBJ2-1, the V gene TRBV7-2, with D perhaps matching TRBD1 or TRBD2 (5 bases each). From germline, CDR1 is SGHTA and CDR2 FQGNSA. Trimming left V 1 base short and J 8 bases short, with 15 bases between. The CDR3 totals 15 residues. The CDR3 nucleotides are TGTGCCAGCAGCTTAGAAGGGGTCCTGGGGGATGAGCAGTTCTTC. Residues: CASSLEGVLGDEQFF.

This clonotype was observed a few times. The chain carries TRBV7-4 and TRBJ2-1; no clear D. Germline V lookup: CDR1 SGHVT, CDR2 SQSDAQ. This CDR3 contains 16 residues. V dropped 5 bases and J dropped 8 bases, with 22 bases sitting between them. CDR3 bases: TGTGCCAGCAGCCGACCTACAGAACGGTCCGGAGATGAGCAGTTCTTC. It encodes CASSRPTERSGDEQFF.